The 18 T cell receptor beta chains below were found in one sample sequenced in a study of blood T cell repertoires in COVID-19. Some clones are missing from TCRdb's copy, which holds only in-frame ones; the method was immunoSEQ multiplex PCR. The table includes roughly 340,000 clones, around 92% detected once. The sequenced material came from peripheral blood. Receptors originate from a woman under 40 with COVID-19, enrolled during active disease.

This rearrangement joins TRBV5-1 to TRBJ1-2, with a possible D match to TRBD1 (6 bases). Germline CDR1 is SGHRS and CDR2 is YFSETQ. The CDR3 sequence is 13 residues long. The germline V and J ends were trimmed by 4 bases and 4 bases, with 11 bases remaining between them. This chain's CDR3 is CASSKDSGYGYTF. CDR3 nucleotides: TGCGCCAGCAGCAAGGACAGCGGCTATGGCTACACCTTC.

The chain combines TRBV7-9 with TRBJ1-1, with TRBD1 matching over 8 bases. V shed 6 bases and J 0 bases; nucleotides not matched to a gene: 12. The germline gives CDR1 SEHNR, CDR2 FQNEAQ (reference sequence). CDR3 length equals 17 residues. The CDR3 sequence is CASREDRASTLNTEAFF. CDR3 in DNA: TGTGCCAGCAGGGAGGACAGGGCATCCACTCTGAACACTGAAGCTTTCTTT.

The chain is built from TRBV24-1 and TRBJ2-1, with D unresolved. The CDR3 runs 14 residues. V lost 4 bases and J 5 bases, leaving 11 bases between the germline ends. Germline assignment: CDR1 KGHDR and CDR2 SFDVKD. CDR3 DNA sequence: TGTGCCACCAGTGACTCCGACTGGGACAATGAGCAGTTCTTC. It translates to CATSDSDWDNEQFF.

The rearrangement links TRBV4-2 to TRBJ2-7, with TRBD2 matching over 10 bases. Germline lookup yields CDR1 LGHNA and CDR2 YNFKEQ. This CDR3 is built from 16 residues. V was clipped by 0 bases and J by 0 bases; unmatched bases: 2. The CDR3 DNA reads TGTGCCAGCAGCCAAGAGTTAGCGGGGGGCTCCTACGAGCAGTACTTC. Amino acids: CASSQELAGGSYEQYF.

This chain connects TRBV29-1 to TRBJ1-2; TRBD1 matches at 7 bases. Germline V lookup: CDR1 SQVTM, CDR2 ANQGSEA. There are 12 residues in the CDR3. The trim removed 5 bases at V and 8 bases at J, leaving 8 bases unmatched. CDR3 coding DNA: TGCAGCGTTCAAACAGGGGTAGGAGGCTACACCTTC. Translating gives CSVQTGVGGYTF.

The genes are TRBV5-1 and TRBJ1-1; D possibly corresponds to TRBD1 (5 bases). The CDR3 is 14 amino acids. The germline V gene encodes CDR1 SGHRS and CDR2 YFSETQ. The ends were cut back, 0 bases at V and 2 bases at J, with 8 bases in the middle. The CDR3 region has the DNA TGCGCCAGCAGCTTGGCAGGGTACAACACTGAAGCTTTCTTT. This codes for CASSLAGYNTEAFF. Together with reference TRBV5-1 and TRBJ1-1, the CDR3 gives the full variable domain: KAGVTQTPRYLIKTRGQQVTLSCSPISGHRSVSWYQQTPGQGLQFLFEYFSETQRNKGNFPGRFSGRQFSNSRSEMNVSTLELGDSALYLCASSLAGYNTEAFFGQGTRLTVV.

The rearrangement links TRBV7-9 to TRBJ2-1, with D tentatively TRBD1 (6 bases). The V gene's germline CDR1 is SEHNR and CDR2 FQNEAQ (reference sequence). The CDR3 loop spans 13 amino acids. V shed 5 bases and J shed 4 bases, with 9 bases lying between them. The CDR3 loop is CASSAGQYNEQFF. The CDR3 bases are TGTGCCAGCAGCGCCGGACAGTACAATGAGCAGTTCTTC.

This clone came up a few times. The rearrangement links TRBV4-2 to TRBJ1-5; 8 nucleotides match TRBD1. Looked up from germline, CDR1 is LGHNA and CDR2 is YNFKEQ. The CDR3 runs 13 residues. The V gene end was trimmed by 3 bases and the J gene end by 7 bases; junction bases not matched to a gene: 2. The CDR3 reads CASSHDRGQPQHF. The CDR3 bases are TGTGCCAGCAGCCACGACAGGGGCCAGCCCCAGCATTTT.

The genes are TRBV29-1 and TRBJ2-7, with TRBD1 matching 9 bases. This CDR3 region has 12 residues. Germline V gene data show CDR1 as SQVTM and CDR2 as ANQGSEA. The CDR3 sequence: CSVAYGQGPLSV. CDR3 DNA sequence: TGCAGCGTCGCGTACGGACAGGGGCCCCTCTCTGTC.

A few counts support this clone. The identical CDR3 is also encoded by other nucleotide sequences in the sample. Here the CDR3 DNA reads TGCGCCAGCAGCCAAGGACAGGGATCCTACAATGAGCAGTTCTTC. It encodes CASSQGQGSYNEQFF. The J gene is TRBJ2-1, the V gene TRBV4-1; 7 bases are shared with TRBD1. V was clipped by 1 base and J by 1 base; unmatched bases: 1. This CDR3 contains 15 residues. From germline, CDR1 is MGHRA and CDR2 YSYEKL.

The V and J genes are TRBV4-2 and TRBJ1-1, with a weak D call TRBD1 (5 bases). V lost 1 base and J lost 1, with 10 bases in between. This CDR3 has 15 residues. In germline, CDR1 is LGHNA, CDR2 YNFKEQ. The CDR3 bases are TGTGCCAGCAGCCAAGTGCCAGGGAAGAACACTGAAGCTTTCTTT. Translating gives CASSQVPGKNTEAFF.

V and J are TRBV4-3 and TRBJ2-1, with a weak D call TRBD2 (6 bases). Germline V lookup: CDR1 LGHNA, CDR2 YSLEER. V was cut by 0 bases and J by 6 bases, with 18 bases left in between. This CDR3 has 17 residues. The CDR3, as DNA: TGCGCCAGCAGCCAAGATGGTTGGGGGGATGGGGGCAATGAGCAGTTCTTC. Translation: CASSQDGWGDGGNEQFF.

V and J are TRBV29-1 and TRBJ2-1; D is perhaps TRBD2 (6 bases). Deletions cut 5 bases from V and 4 bases from J, with 9 bases between. The CDR3 is 12 residues long. Germline CDR1 SQVTM, CDR2 ANQGSEA. DNA for the CDR3: TGCAGCGTTCTAGCGCGATACAATGAGCAGTTCTTC. Amino acid sequence: CSVLARYNEQFF.

The V gene is TRBV20-1, the J gene TRBJ2-7; tentatively, D is TRBD1 (5 bases). Looked up from germline, CDR1 is DFQATT and CDR2 is SNEGSKA (reference sequence). V was cut by 3 bases and J by 2 bases, with 20 bases left in between. This CDR3 region has 16 residues. The CDR3 DNA reads as TGCAGTGCTAGTGCTGGAATGAGCAGGGAACCCTACGAGCAGTACTTC. It codes for CSASAGMSREPYEQYF.

This clone has only one observation. The CDR3 region has the DNA TGTGCCAGCAGCGGTAATAGCGGGAGACTAAATGAGCAGTTCTTC. Translated: CASSGNSGRLNEQFF. The V and J genes are TRBV2 and TRBJ2-1; 9 nucleotides agree with TRBD2. The CDR3 has 15 residues. The V and J ends lost 6 bases and 7 bases, in that order; junction bases with no gene match: 10. The germline gives CDR1 SNHLY, CDR2 FYNNEI. The entire variable domain, with the rest obtained from reference TRBV2 and TRBJ2-1, is as follows: EPEVTQTPSHQVTQMGQEVILRCVPISNHLYFYWYRQILGQKVEFLVSFYNNEISEKSEIFDDQFSVERPDGSNFTLKIRSTKLEDSAMYFCASSGNSGRLNEQFFGPGTRLTVL.

Worth noting for this clone: Other DNA sequences from this sample encode an identical CDR3 as well. The DNA of the CDR3 is TGTGCCAGCAGCCTGGGGGGGTATAGCAATCAGCCCCAGCATTTT. Its translation is CASSLGGYSNQPQHF. This sequence joins TRBV7-2 and TRBJ1-5; D is perhaps TRBD1 (5 bases). Germline V CDR1 and CDR2: SGHTA, FQGNSA. The CDR3 has 15 amino acids. Trimming pared 5 bases from V and 0 bases from J, leaving 11 bases between. The whole variable domain, filled in from reference TRBV7-2 and TRBJ1-5, reads GAGVSQSPSNKVTEKGKDVELRCDPISGHTALYWYRQSLGQGLEFLIYFQGNSAPDKSGLPSDRFSAERTGGSVSTLTIQRTQQEDSAVYLCASSLGGYSNQPQHFGDGTRLSIL.

About this clone itself: The junction does not match germline at one end; this may be a read error. The chain links TRBV19 to TRBJ1-1; D is uncertain. CDR1 is LNHDA and CDR2 is SQIVND in the germline V gene (reference sequence). The CDR3 loop spans 15 amino acids. The CDR3 region is CASSLDSTAAAEAFF. CDR3 bases: TGTGCCAGTAGTTTAGACTCCACTGCCGCCGCTGAAGCTTTCTTT.

The chain links TRBV5-5 to TRBJ2-3, with unresolved D. CDR1 and CDR2 (germline): SGHKS, YYEKEE (reference sequence). The length of the CDR3 is 15 residues. The V gene lost 1 base and the J gene lost 0 bases, with 9 bases spanning the gap. CDR3 sequence reads: CASSLFPLSTDTQYF. In DNA form, the CDR3 reads TGTGCCAGCAGCTTGTTTCCCCTGAGCACAGATACGCAGTATTTT. Full variable domain (rest looked up from reference TRBV5-5 and TRBJ2-3): DAGVTQSPTHLIKTRGQQVTLRCSPISGHKSVSWYQQVLGQGPQFIFQYYEKEERGRGNFPDRFSARQFPNYSSELNVNALLLGDSALYLCASSLFPLSTDTQYFGPGTRLTVL.